The sequence of this TCR beta chain was determined in a study of Ad26.COV2.S vaccination and SARS-CoV-2 variants. The V gene lost 5 bases and the J gene lost 9 bases, with 19 bases spanning the gap. CDR3 length equals 14 residues. CDR1 and CDR2 from the germline V gene are SGHTA and FQGTGA. Only in-frame clones appear in the TCRdb table, and some are missing; sequencing was by immunoSEQ multiplex PCR. The table lists some 500,000 clones, 89% of them singletons. Treatment in this sample: around 19 received Ad26.COV2.S at low or high dose, single or two shots; about 5 received placebo; per-sample allocation not given. Each sample was drawn 63 days after the first injection (of vaccine or placebo).

The clonotype originates from a person aged 18-60 years who received the Ad26.COV2.S COVID-19 vaccine or a placebo. The rearrangement links TRBV7-3 to TRBJ1-1; D is unresolved. The sequencing used peripheral blood, collected in a trial of Ad26.COV2.S vaccine versus placebo. The CDR3 DNA sequence: TGTGCCAGCAGCCCCTCGCCGTGGGCAGAAAAAGCTTTCTTT. This codes for CASSPSPWAEKAFF.